Listed below are T cell receptor beta chains from one sample, sequenced in a study of T cell responses to AZD1222 COVID-19 vaccine. Repertoires were generated with immunoSEQ multiplex PCR, while TCRdb's copy carries only in-frame clones and drops some. The table has about 150,000 clones, around 94% seen once; the top ten hold roughly 1.3%. The sample consisted of peripheral blood, taken on day 0 of AZD1222 vaccination. All receptors come from an adult in good health. Both conserved end residues are part of each CDR3. The D gene is left open where the match is weak. Clone sizes are given selectively: once, few, many, or a class where the clone is expanded.

D gene: NA; clone size: NA; J gene: TRBJ2-1; V gene: TRBV7-2; CDR3 protein: CASSLSVGFSYNEQFF; CDR3 DNA: TGTGCCAGCAGCTTATCGGTGGGATTTTCCTACAATGAGCAGTTCTTC
D gene: NA; clone size: NA; J gene: TRBJ1-1; V gene: TRBV6-1; CDR3 protein: CASSDILWGEVNTEAFF; CDR3 DNA: TGTGCCAGCAGTGATATTCTCTGGGGGGAGGTGAACACTGAAGCTTTCTTT
D gene: NA; clone size: NA; J gene: TRBJ1-4; V gene: TRBV18; CDR3 protein: CASSPMDFNEKLFF; CDR3 DNA: TGTGCCAGCTCACCCATGGACTTCAATGAAAAACTGTTTTTT
D gene: NA; clone size: NA; J gene: TRBJ1-6; V gene: TRBV5-1; CDR3 protein: CASSQLTAGDSPLHF; CDR3 DNA: TGCGCCAGCAGCCAACTAACGGCCGGGGATTCACCCCTCCACTTT
D gene: NA; clone size: NA; J gene: TRBJ1-2; V gene: TRBV13; CDR3 protein: CASSSSQGYTF; CDR3 DNA: TGTGCCAGCAGCTCCTCACAGGGCTACACCTTC
D gene: NA; clone size: NA; J gene: TRBJ1-2; V gene: TRBV2; CDR3 protein: CASSEVGAGNYGYTF; CDR3 DNA: TGTGCCAGCAGTGAGGTTGGGGCCGGTAACTATGGCTACACCTTC
D gene: TRBD1; clone size: NA; J gene: TRBJ1-2; V gene: TRBV27; CDR3 protein: CASSPLEGTGTDYGYTF; CDR3 DNA: TGTGCCAGCAGTCCTTTAGAAGGGACAGGGACAGATTATGGCTACACCTTC
D gene: TRBD2; clone size: NA; J gene: TRBJ2-3; V gene: TRBV6-2/TRBV6-3; CDR3 protein: CASSTRLAGFADTQYF; CDR3 DNA: TGTGCCAGCAGTACAAGACTAGCGGGGTTCGCAGATACGCAGTATTTT
D gene: NA; clone size: NA; J gene: TRBJ1-1; V gene: TRBV18; CDR3 protein: CASSPRGTQNTEAFF; CDR3 DNA: TGTGCCAGCTCACCACGGGGGACACAGAACACTGAAGCTTTCTTT
D gene: TRBD1; clone size: NA; J gene: TRBJ1-2; V gene: TRBV28; CDR3 protein: CASSPSGQGAIFRDYGYTF; CDR3 DNA: TGTGCCAGCAGTCCAAGTGGGCAGGGGGCAATATTTCGTGACTATGGCTACACCTTC
D gene: NA; clone size: NA; J gene: TRBJ2-1; V gene: TRBV2; CDR3 protein: CASSEANVGATYNEQFF; CDR3 DNA: TGTGCCAGCAGTGAAGCTAACGTGGGGGCCACCTACAATGAGCAGTTCTTC
D gene: TRBD1; clone size: NA; J gene: TRBJ2-1; V gene: TRBV15; CDR3 protein: CATSRDPTGETYNEQFF; CDR3 DNA: TGTGCCACCAGCAGAGATCCTACAGGGGAAACCTACAATGAGCAGTTCTTC
D gene: NA; clone size: NA; J gene: TRBJ1-2; V gene: TRBV6-5; CDR3 protein: CASSTGVLDGYTF; CDR3 DNA: TGTGCCAGCAGTACCGGGGTTTTGGATGGCTACACCTTC
D gene: TRBD1; clone size: NA; J gene: TRBJ2-3; V gene: TRBV5-1; CDR3 protein: CASSPRTGETDTQYF; CDR3 DNA: TGCGCCAGCAGCCCACGGACAGGGGAAACAGATACGCAGTATTTT
D gene: NA; clone size: NA; J gene: TRBJ1-5; V gene: TRBV4-1; CDR3 protein: CASSFGAPGNQPQHF; CDR3 DNA: TGCGCCAGCAGCTTCGGGGCTCCTGGCAATCAGCCCCAGCATTTT
D gene: TRBD1; clone size: NA; J gene: TRBJ2-5; V gene: TRBV2; CDR3 protein: CASSGGTGKETQYF; CDR3 DNA: TGTGCCAGCAGTGGGGGGACAGGAAAAGAGACCCAGTACTTC
D gene: NA; clone size: NA; J gene: TRBJ1-5; V gene: TRBV12-3/TRBV12-4; CDR3 protein: CASNDRPNQPQHF; CDR3 DNA: TGTGCCAGCAACGACAGGCCCAATCAGCCCCAGCATTTT
D gene: NA; clone size: NA; J gene: TRBJ2-5; V gene: TRBV1; CDR3 protein: CTSSLRTSEETQYF; CDR3 DNA: TGCACCAGCAGCCTCAGGACTAGCGAGGAGACCCAGTACTTC
D gene: NA; clone size: NA; J gene: TRBJ1-6; V gene: TRBV10-3; CDR3 protein: CATRPRGQFNSPLHF; CDR3 DNA: TGTGCCACCCGTCCCCGTGGACAGTTCAATTCACCCCTCCACTTT
D gene: NA; clone size: NA; J gene: TRBJ1-1; V gene: TRBV10-2; CDR3 protein: CASSESTGAWAEAFF; CDR3 DNA: TGCGCCAGCAGTGAGTCGACGGGGGCCTGGGCTGAAGCTTTCTTT
D gene: TRBD2; clone size: NA; J gene: TRBJ2-2; V gene: TRBV11-2; CDR3 protein: CASSSSAGGYTGELFF; CDR3 DNA: TGTGCCAGCAGCTCCTCGGCGGGAGGCTACACCGGGGAGCTGTTTTTT
D gene: TRBD1; clone size: NA; J gene: TRBJ2-2; V gene: TRBV7-8; CDR3 protein: CASSKRQGVGTGELFF; CDR3 DNA: TGTGCCAGCAGTAAAAGACAGGGCGTAGGGACCGGGGAGCTGTTTTTT
D gene: NA; clone size: NA; J gene: TRBJ1-1; V gene: TRBV27; CDR3 protein: CASSLWLNTEAFF; CDR3 DNA: TGTGCCAGCAGTTTATGGTTGAACACTGAAGCTTTCTTT
D gene: TRBD1; clone size: NA; J gene: TRBJ2-2; V gene: TRBV23-1; CDR3 protein: CASQNRGHTGELFF; CDR3 DNA: TGCGCCAGCCAAAACAGGGGACACACCGGGGAGCTGTTTTTT
D gene: NA; clone size: NA; J gene: TRBJ2-5; V gene: TRBV12-3/TRBV12-4; CDR3 protein: CASSLGREETQYF; CDR3 DNA: TGTGCCAGCAGTTTGGGTAGGGAGGAGACCCAGTACTTC
D gene: TRBD2; clone size: NA; J gene: TRBJ2-1; V gene: TRBV12-5; CDR3 protein: CASGRRLAGAGEQFF; CDR3 DNA: TGTGCTAGTGGCCGCAGACTAGCGGGGGCGGGTGAGCAGTTCTTC
D gene: NA; clone size: NA; J gene: TRBJ2-3; V gene: TRBV10-3; CDR3 protein: CAITPKRNTDTQYF; CDR3 DNA: TGTGCCATTACTCCGAAGAGAAACACAGATACGCAGTATTTT
D gene: NA; clone size: NA; J gene: TRBJ2-2; V gene: TRBV5-6; CDR3 protein: CASSLEIRAGTGELFF; CDR3 DNA: TGTGCCAGCAGCTTGGAAATTAGAGCCGGCACCGGGGAGCTGTTTTTT
D gene: TRBD1; clone size: NA; J gene: TRBJ1-5; V gene: TRBV6-1; CDR3 protein: CASSEVGTGLQPQHF; CDR3 DNA: TGTGCCAGCAGTGAAGTTGGGACAGGACTTCAGCCCCAGCATTTT
D gene: NA; clone size: NA; J gene: TRBJ1-4; V gene: TRBV2; CDR3 protein: CASSAGGHEKLFF; CDR3 DNA: TGTGCCAGCAGTGCCGGGGGGCATGAAAAACTGTTTTTT
D gene: NA; clone size: NA; J gene: TRBJ1-1; V gene: TRBV7-2; CDR3 protein: CASSAQKNTEAFF; CDR3 DNA: TGTGCCAGCAGCGCACAAAAGAACACTGAAGCTTTCTTT
D gene: NA; clone size: NA; J gene: TRBJ2-1; V gene: TRBV2; CDR3 protein: CASIYGGATSSYNEQFF; CDR3 DNA: TGTGCCAGCATTTATGGGGGCGCTACGAGCTCCTACAATGAGCAGTTCTTC
D gene: TRBD1; clone size: NA; J gene: TRBJ2-3; V gene: TRBV7-9; CDR3 protein: CASSLVRGSTDTQYF; CDR3 DNA: TGTGCCAGCAGCTTAGTCAGGGGGAGCACAGATACGCAGTATTTT
D gene: NA; clone size: once; J gene: TRBJ1-5; V gene: TRBV6-6; CDR3 protein: CASSLTPGDNQPQHF; CDR3 DNA: TGTGCCAGCAGCCTAACCCCGGGGGACAATCAGCCCCAGCATTTT
D gene: NA; clone size: NA; J gene: TRBJ2-1; V gene: TRBV15; CDR3 protein: CATSRGLWTSSYVLF; CDR3 DNA: TGTGCCACCAGCAGAGGATTATGGACCAGTTCCTATGTTCTCTTC
D gene: NA; clone size: NA; J gene: TRBJ1-6; V gene: TRBV15; CDR3 protein: CATSRDGTGPLHF; CDR3 DNA: TGTGCCACCAGCAGAGATGGGACCGGCCCCCTCCACTTT
D gene: TRBD2; clone size: NA; J gene: TRBJ2-1; V gene: TRBV6-8; CDR3 protein: CASNPSSKGLALGSYNEQFF; CDR3 DNA: TGTGCCAGCAATCCTTCGTCTAAGGGACTAGCCCTAGGCTCCTACAATGAGCAGTTCTTC
D gene: NA; clone size: NA; J gene: TRBJ1-2; V gene: TRBV27; CDR3 protein: CASSLNVLRGNGYTF; CDR3 DNA: TGTGCCAGCAGTTTAAATGTATTGAGGGGAAATGGCTACACCTTC
D gene: NA; clone size: NA; J gene: TRBJ1-1; V gene: TRBV2; CDR3 protein: CASRPRGGNTEAFF; CDR3 DNA: TGTGCCAGCAGGCCCAGGGGCGGGAACACTGAAGCTTTCTTT
D gene: TRBD1; clone size: NA; J gene: TRBJ1-2; V gene: TRBV27; CDR3 protein: CASSSTGKSNYGYTF; CDR3 DNA: TGTGCCAGCAGTTCGACAGGGAAGTCCAACTATGGCTACACCTTC
D gene: TRBD2; clone size: NA; J gene: TRBJ2-2; V gene: TRBV7-9; CDR3 protein: CASSLYDAGVVGGELFF; CDR3 DNA: TGTGCCAGCAGCCTGTACGATGCGGGAGTCGTGGGCGGGGAGCTGTTTTTT
D gene: NA; clone size: NA; J gene: TRBJ1-5; V gene: TRBV11-2; CDR3 protein: CASSLAAGSNQPQHF; CDR3 DNA: TGTGCCAGCAGCTTGGCCGCCGGGAGCAATCAGCCCCAGCATTTT
D gene: TRBD2; clone size: NA; J gene: TRBJ2-3; V gene: TRBV7-6; CDR3 protein: CASSLAGGEDTQYF; CDR3 DNA: TGTGCCAGCAGCTTAGCGGGGGGGGAAGATACGCAGTATTTT
D gene: NA; clone size: NA; J gene: TRBJ1-5; V gene: TRBV2; CDR3 protein: CASRNPIVGNSNQPQHF; CDR3 DNA: TGTGCCAGCAGGAACCCCATTGTCGGGAATAGCAATCAGCCCCAGCATTTT
D gene: TRBD1; clone size: NA; J gene: TRBJ1-2; V gene: TRBV28; CDR3 protein: CASSPTMTGANYGYTF; CDR3 DNA: TGTGCCAGCAGTCCAACAATGACAGGGGCTAACTATGGCTACACCTTC
D gene: NA; clone size: NA; J gene: TRBJ1-3; V gene: TRBV28; CDR3 protein: CASSLGGSGNTIYF; CDR3 DNA: TGTGCCAGCAGTTTGGGAGGTTCTGGAAACACCATATATTTT
D gene: NA; clone size: NA; J gene: TRBJ1-1; V gene: TRBV28; CDR3 protein: CASSHRGVGYTEAFF; CDR3 DNA: TGTGCCAGCAGTCACCGGGGCGTAGGGTACACTGAAGCTTTCTTT
D gene: TRBD2; clone size: NA; J gene: TRBJ2-5; V gene: TRBV3-1/TRBV3-2; CDR3 protein: CASSQVPGGGGEETQYF; CDR3 DNA: TGTGCCAGCAGCCAAGTACCCGGCGGGGGAGGTGAAGAGACCCAGTACTTC
D gene: NA; clone size: NA; J gene: TRBJ1-2; V gene: TRBV7-9; CDR3 protein: CASSFGQLNYGYTF; CDR3 DNA: TGTGCCAGCAGCTTTGGGCAGCTAAACTATGGCTACACCTTC